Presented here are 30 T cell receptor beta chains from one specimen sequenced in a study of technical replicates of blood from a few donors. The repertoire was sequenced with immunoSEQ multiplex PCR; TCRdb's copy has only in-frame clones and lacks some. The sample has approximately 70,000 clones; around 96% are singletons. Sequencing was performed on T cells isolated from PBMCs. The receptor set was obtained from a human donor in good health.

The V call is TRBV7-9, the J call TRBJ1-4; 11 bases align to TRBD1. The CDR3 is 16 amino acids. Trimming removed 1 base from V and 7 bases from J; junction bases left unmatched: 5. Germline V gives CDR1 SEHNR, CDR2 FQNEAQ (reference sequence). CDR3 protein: CASSLGTGGSIEKLFF. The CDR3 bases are TGTGCCAGCAGCTTAGGGACAGGGGGCAGCATTGAAAAACTGTTTTTT. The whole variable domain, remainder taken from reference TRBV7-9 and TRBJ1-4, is DTGVSQNPRHKITKRGQNVTFRCDPISEHNRLYWYRQTLGQGPEFLTYFQNEAQLEKSRLLSDRFSAERPKGSFSTLEIQRTEQGDSAMYLCASSLGTGGSIEKLFFGSGTQLSVL.

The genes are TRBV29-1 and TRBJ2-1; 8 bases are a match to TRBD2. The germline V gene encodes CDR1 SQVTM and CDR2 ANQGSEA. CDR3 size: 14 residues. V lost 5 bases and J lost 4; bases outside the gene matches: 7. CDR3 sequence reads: CSVPSGSGYNEQFF. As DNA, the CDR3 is TGCAGCGTTCCGAGCGGGAGCGGGTACAATGAGCAGTTCTTC.

CDR3 in DNA: TGTGCCACCAGCAGAGATCGTGGACAGGGGGACGTCCTGACTTTC. This codes for CATSRDRGQGDVLTF. The chain is built from TRBV15 and TRBJ2-6, with 10 bases that match TRBD1. CDR3 length: 15 residues. Losses at the gene ends were 0 bases for V and 11 bases for J; bases not matched to a gene: 4. The germline CDR1 and CDR2 sequences are LNHNV and YYDKDF (reference sequence).

The CDR3 sequence: CASNIAGDSSYEQYF. The CDR3 nucleotides are TGTGCCAGCAACATTGCGGGAGACTCCTCCTACGAGCAGTACTTC. This chain joins TRBV2 and TRBJ2-7, with 7 bases aligning to TRBD2. The germline CDR1 and CDR2 sequences are SNHLY and FYNNEI. The V and J ends lost 7 bases and 0 bases, in that order; junction bases with no gene match: 9. The CDR3 is made up of 15 amino acids. Drawing the rest from reference TRBV2 and TRBJ2-7, the complete variable domain is EPEVTQTPSHQVTQMGQEVILRCVPISNHLYFYWYRQILGQKVEFLVSFYNNEISEKSEIFDDQFSVERPDGSNFTLKIRSTKLEDSAMYFCASNIAGDSSYEQYFGPGTRLTVT.

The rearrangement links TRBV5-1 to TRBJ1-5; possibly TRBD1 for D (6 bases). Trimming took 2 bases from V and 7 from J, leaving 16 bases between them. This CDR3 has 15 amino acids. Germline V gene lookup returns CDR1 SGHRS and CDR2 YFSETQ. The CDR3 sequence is CASSLGIQGNQPQHF. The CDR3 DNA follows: TGCGCCAGCAGCTTAGGGATACAGGGAAACCAGCCCCAGCATTTT.

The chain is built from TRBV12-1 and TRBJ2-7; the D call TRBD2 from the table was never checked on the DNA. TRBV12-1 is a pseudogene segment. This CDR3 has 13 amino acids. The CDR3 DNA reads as TGTGCCAGCAGCTTGGGACTATTCTACGAGCAGTACTTC. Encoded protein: CASSLGLFYEQYF.

Here the CDR3 reads CASSQGLAGNYEQYF. DNA for the CDR3: TGCGCCAGCAGCCAGGGACTAGCGGGGAACTACGAGCAGTACTTC. V and J are TRBV4-1 and TRBJ2-7; 13 bases are a match to TRBD2. Germline assignment: CDR1 MGHRA and CDR2 YSYEKL. The CDR3 spans 15 residues. V dropped 3 bases and J dropped 3; count of bases not matched to a gene: 2.

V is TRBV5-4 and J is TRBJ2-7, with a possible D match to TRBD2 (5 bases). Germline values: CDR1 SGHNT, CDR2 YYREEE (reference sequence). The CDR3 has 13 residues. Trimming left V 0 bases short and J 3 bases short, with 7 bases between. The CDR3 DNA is TGTGCCAGCAGCTTGGGACTATACTACGAGCAGTACTTC. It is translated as CASSLGLYYEQYF.

CDR3 region: CASSLLAGNTGELFF. CDR3 nucleotides: TGTGCCAGCAGTTTACTAGCGGGAAACACCGGGGAGCTGTTTTTT. The rearrangement joins TRBV11-3 to TRBJ2-2, with TRBD2 matching over 10 bases. The CDR3 spans 15 residues. The J segment lost 2 bases and the V segment lost 6 bases, leaving 3 bases of the junction unmatched. In germline, CDR1 is SGHNT, CDR2 YENEEA.

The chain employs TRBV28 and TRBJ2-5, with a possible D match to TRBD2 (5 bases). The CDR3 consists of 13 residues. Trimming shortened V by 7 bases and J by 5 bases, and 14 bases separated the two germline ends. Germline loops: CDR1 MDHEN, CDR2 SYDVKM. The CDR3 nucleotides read TGTGCCAGCAACGGACTGCATGGCGAGACCCAGTACTTC. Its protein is CASNGLHGETQYF. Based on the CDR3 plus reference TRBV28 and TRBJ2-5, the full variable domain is DVKVTQSSRYLVKRTGEKVFLECVQDMDHENMFWYRQDPGLGLRLIYFSYDVKMKEKGDIPEGYSVSREKKERFSLILESASTNQTSMYLCASNGLHGETQYFGPGTRLLVL.

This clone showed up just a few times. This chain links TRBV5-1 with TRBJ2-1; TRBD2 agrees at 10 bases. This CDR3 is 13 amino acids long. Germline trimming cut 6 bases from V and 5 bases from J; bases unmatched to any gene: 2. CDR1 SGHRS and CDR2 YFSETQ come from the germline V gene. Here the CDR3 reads CASTGLADNEQFF. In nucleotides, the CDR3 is TGCGCCAGCACCGGACTAGCGGACAATGAGCAGTTCTTC.

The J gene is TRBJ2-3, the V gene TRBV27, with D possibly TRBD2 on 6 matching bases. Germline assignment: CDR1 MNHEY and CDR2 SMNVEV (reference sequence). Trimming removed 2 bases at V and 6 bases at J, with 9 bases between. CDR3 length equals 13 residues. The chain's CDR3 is CASSLAGTDTQYF. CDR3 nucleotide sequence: TGTGCCAGCAGTTTAGCGGGAACGGATACGCAGTATTTT.

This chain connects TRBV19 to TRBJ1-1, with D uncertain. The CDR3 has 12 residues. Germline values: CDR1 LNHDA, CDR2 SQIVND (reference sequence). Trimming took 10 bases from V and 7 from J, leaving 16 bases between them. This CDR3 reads CATSYGRVEAFF. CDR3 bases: TGTGCCACCTCCTATGGGAGGGTTGAAGCTTTCTTT.

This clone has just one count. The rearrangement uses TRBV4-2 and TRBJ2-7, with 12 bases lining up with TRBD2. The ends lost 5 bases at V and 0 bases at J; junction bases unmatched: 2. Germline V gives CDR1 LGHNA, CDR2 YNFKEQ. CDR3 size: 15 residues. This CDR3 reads CASSSTSGSSYEQYF. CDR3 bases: TGTGCCAGCAGCTCGACTAGCGGGAGCTCCTACGAGCAGTACTTC.

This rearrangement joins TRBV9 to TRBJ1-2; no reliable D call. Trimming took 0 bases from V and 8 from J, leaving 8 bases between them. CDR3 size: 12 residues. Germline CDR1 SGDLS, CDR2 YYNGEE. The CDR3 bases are TGTGCCAGCAGCGTAGCTACCCGGGGCTACACCTTC. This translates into CASSVATRGYTF.

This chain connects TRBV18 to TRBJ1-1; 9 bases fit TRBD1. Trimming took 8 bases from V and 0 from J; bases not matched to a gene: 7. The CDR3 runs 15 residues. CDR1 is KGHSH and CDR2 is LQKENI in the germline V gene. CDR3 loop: CASAKDRGMNTEAFF. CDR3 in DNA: TGTGCCAGCGCAAAGGACAGGGGAATGAACACTGAAGCTTTCTTT.

The CDR3 DNA reads as TGTGCCAGCAGCGTCCCAGCATTCGGGACAGGGATCTCCTACGAGCAGTACTTC. This sequence encodes CASSVPAFGTGISYEQYF. V gene TRBV5-6 combines with J gene TRBJ2-7; the match to TRBD1 covers 9 bases. The CDR3 length is 18 residues. CDR1 and CDR2 (germline): SGHDT, YYEEEE. Trimming took 4 bases from V and 0 from J; bases not matched to a gene: 14.

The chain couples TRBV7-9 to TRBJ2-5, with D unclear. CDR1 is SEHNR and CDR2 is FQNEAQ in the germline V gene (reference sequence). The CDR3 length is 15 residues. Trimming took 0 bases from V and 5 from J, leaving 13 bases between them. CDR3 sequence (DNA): TGTGCCAGCAGCTTAGCCCGGATCGAAGCGGAGACCCAGTACTTC. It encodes CASSLARIEAETQYF.

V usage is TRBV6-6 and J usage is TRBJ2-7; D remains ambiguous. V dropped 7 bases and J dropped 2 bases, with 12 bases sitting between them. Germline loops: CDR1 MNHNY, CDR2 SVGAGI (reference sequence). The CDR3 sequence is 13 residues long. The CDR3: CASTAAQPYEQYF. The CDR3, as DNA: TGTGCCAGCACGGCGGCACAACCCTACGAGCAGTACTTC.

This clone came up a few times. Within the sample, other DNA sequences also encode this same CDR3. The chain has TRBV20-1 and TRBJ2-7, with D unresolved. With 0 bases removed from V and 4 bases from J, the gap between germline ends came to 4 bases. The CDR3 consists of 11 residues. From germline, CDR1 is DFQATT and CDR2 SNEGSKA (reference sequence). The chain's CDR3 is CSARDSYEQYF. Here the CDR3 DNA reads TGCAGTGCTAGAGACAGTTACGAGCAGTACTTC.

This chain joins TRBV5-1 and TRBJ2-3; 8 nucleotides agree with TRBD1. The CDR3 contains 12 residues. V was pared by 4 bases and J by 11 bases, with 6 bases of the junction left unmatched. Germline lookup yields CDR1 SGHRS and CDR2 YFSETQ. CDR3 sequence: CASSGGQGLQYF. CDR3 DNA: TGCGCCAGCAGCGGCGGACAGGGACTGCAGTATTTT. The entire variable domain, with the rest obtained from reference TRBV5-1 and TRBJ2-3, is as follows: KAGVTQTPRYLIKTRGQQVTLSCSPISGHRSVSWYQQTPGQGLQFLFEYFSETQRNKGNFPGRFSGRQFSNSRSEMNVSTLELGDSALYLCASSGGQGLQYFGPGTRLTVL.

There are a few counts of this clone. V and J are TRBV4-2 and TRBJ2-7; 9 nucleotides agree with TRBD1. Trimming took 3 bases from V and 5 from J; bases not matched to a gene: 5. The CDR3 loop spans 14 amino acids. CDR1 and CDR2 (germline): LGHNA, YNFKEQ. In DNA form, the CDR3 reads TGTGCCAGCAGCCAGCGGACAGGGGACCACGAGCAGTACTTC. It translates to CASSQRTGDHEQYF.

CDR3 protein: CASSPQQGTNTEAFF. CDR3 coding DNA: TGTGCCAGCTCACCACAACAGGGGACGAACACTGAAGCTTTCTTT. The chain carries TRBV18 and TRBJ1-1; TRBD1 matches 7 bases. This CDR3 is 15 amino acids long. J gave up 1 base and V 1 base, and 3 bases lay outside the gene matches. Per germline, CDR1 KGHSH and CDR2 LQKENI. Based on the CDR3 plus reference TRBV18 and TRBJ1-1, the full variable domain is NAGVMQNPRHLVRRRGQEARLRCSPMKGHSHVYWYRQLPEEGLKFMVYLQKENIIDESGMPKERFSAEFPKEGPSILRIQQVVRGDSAAYFCASSPQQGTNTEAFFGQGTRLTVV.

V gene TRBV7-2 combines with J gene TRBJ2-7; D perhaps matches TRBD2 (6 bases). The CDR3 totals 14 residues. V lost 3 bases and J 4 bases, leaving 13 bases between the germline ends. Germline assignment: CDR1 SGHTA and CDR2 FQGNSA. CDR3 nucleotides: TGTGCCAGCAGCTTCTACGGGAGTGCTTACGAGCAGTACTTC. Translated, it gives CASSFYGSAYEQYF.

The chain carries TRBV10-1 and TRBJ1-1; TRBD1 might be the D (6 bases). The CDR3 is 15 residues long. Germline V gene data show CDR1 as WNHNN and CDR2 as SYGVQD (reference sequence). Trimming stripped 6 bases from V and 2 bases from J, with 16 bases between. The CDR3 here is CASSFSRGGNTEAFF. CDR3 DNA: TGCGCCAGCAGCTTTTCCCGAGGGGGAAACACTGAAGCTTTCTTT.

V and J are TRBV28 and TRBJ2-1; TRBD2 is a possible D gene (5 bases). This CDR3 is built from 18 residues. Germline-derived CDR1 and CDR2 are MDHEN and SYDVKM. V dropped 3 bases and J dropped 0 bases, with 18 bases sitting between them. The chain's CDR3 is CASSFSPAAGASYNEQFF. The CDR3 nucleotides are TGTGCCAGCAGTTTTAGCCCGGCGGCGGGCGCCTCCTACAATGAGCAGTTCTTC.

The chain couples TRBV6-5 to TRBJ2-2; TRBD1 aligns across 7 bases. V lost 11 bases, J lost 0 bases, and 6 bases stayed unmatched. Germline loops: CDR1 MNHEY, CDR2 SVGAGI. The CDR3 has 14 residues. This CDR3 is CAVLTGANTGELFF. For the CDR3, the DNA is TGTGCCGTACTTACAGGGGCGAACACCGGGGAGCTGTTTTTT.

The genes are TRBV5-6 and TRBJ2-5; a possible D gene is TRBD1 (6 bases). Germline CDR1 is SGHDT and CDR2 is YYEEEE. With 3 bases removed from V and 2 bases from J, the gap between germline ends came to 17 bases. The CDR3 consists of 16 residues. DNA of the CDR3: TGTGCCAGCAGCTCCCTCGGCAGGGGATCTCAAGAGACCCAGTACTTC. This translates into CASSSLGRGSQETQYF.

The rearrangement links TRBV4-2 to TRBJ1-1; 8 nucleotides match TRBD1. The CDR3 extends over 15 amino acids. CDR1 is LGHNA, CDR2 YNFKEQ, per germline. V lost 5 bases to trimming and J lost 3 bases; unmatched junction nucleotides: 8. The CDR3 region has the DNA TGTGCCAGCAGCAGAGAAAGACAGGGGTACACTGAAGCTTTCTTT. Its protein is CASSRERQGYTEAFF.

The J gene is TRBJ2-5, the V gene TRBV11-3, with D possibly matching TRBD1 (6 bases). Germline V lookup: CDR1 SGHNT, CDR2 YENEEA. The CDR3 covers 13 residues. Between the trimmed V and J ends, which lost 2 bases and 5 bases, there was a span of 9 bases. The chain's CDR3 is CASSLNRVETQYF. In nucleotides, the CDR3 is TGTGCCAGCAGCTTAAACAGGGTGGAGACCCAGTACTTC.